This TCR beta chain was captured in a study of blood T cell repertoires in COVID-19 (dated by TCRdb to about 2020). Looking at the study overall: Samples covering the acute and convalescent phases of COVID-19 were provided by collaborators in the United States, Italy and Spain. Sample metadata almost always included a de-identified subject ID, COVID-19 status, age in years and sex. The repertoires were made available in a free public database intended to serve as a resource for research on the immune response to SARS-CoV-2. Subjects who had been exposed to COVID-19, were actively infected with it, or had recovered from it provided the deeply sampled blood TCRbeta repertoires that made up the dataset. The prospective study material was composed of cDNA or gDNA derived from T cells, B-cell-depleted T cells, or PBMCs. Where available, HLA class I and class II types were taken from metadata supplied by the sample provider and were not determined by assay-based typing. The samples were drawn from two sources: the first 160 participants of the ongoing ImmuneRACE study, and over 950 subjects contributed by 6 global collaborators.

The immunoSEQ Assay, a bias-controlled multiplex PCR, was used to amplify TCRbeta CDR3 regions from genomic DNA. In the original analysis: The number of nucleated cells in each sample was estimated from the amplification of reference gene primers within the assay. To quantify the absolute abundance of each unique TCRbeta CDR3 rearrangement, sequence reads were collapsed and filtered. Productive Simpson clonality was computed per sample as the square root of Simpson's diversity index over productive rearrangements. The table comes from immuneACCESS by way of TCRdb, which keeps in-frame sequences with V and J called. Part of the clones is missing from these tables; in studies checked, under half for an unresolved V gene and the rest for unknown reasons. V, J and clone size reflect that table, while D and trimming were determined from the DNA. In all, the sample holds approximately 91,000 clones, and about 85% of those were seen once. The ten largest clones add up to roughly 4.3% of the sample.

Each collaborating institution followed its own protocols to collect whole blood in K2EDTA tubes. Collaborator samples were shipped for TCRbeta analysis as frozen whole blood, isolated PBMCs, or DNA extracted from either sample type. Trimming removed 7 bases from V and 5 bases from J, leaving 14 bases between the germline ends. CDR1 and CDR2 were assigned from the germline V gene as MDHEN and SYDVKM. The CDR3 measures 13 amino acids from cysteine to phenylalanine. The DNA shown is the 39-base CDR3, in frame from base 1. Points the paper makes about the study in general: The amount of clinical and demographic metadata varied by source and participant and was provided uncurated.

Regarding this clone: Its antigen is unknown. No much larger clone exists at a distance of one base, and base qualities are not known.

The chain links TRBV28 with TRBJ1-2; the D region possibly corresponds to TRBD1 (6 bases align). This clonotype was obtained from a man between 65 and 79 years old with acute or convalescent COVID-19. The sequenced material came from peripheral blood. CDR3 loop: CASNRVERYGYTF. The DNA sequence reads TGTGCCAGCAACAGGGTTGAAAGATATGGCTACACCTTC.